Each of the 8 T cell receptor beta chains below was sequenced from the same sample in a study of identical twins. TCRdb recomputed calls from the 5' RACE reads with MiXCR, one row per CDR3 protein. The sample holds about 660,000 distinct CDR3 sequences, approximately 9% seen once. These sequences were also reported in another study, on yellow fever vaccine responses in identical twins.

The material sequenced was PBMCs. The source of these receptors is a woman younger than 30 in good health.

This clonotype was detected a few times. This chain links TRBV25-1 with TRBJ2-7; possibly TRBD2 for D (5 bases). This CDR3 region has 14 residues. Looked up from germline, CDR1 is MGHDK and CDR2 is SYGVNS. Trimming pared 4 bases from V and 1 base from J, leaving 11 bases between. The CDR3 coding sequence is TGTGCCAGCAGTGTTCGGACGGGATCCTACGAGCAGTACTTC. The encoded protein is CASSVRTGSYEQYF.

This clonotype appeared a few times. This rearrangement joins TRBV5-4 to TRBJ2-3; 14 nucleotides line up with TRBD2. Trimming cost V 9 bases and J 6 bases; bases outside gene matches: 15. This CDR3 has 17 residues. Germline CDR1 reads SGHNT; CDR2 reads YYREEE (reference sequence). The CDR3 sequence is CATQQGGTSGRGDTQYF. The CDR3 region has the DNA TGTGCCACCCAACAGGGTGGGACTAGCGGGAGAGGGGATACGCAGTATTTT.

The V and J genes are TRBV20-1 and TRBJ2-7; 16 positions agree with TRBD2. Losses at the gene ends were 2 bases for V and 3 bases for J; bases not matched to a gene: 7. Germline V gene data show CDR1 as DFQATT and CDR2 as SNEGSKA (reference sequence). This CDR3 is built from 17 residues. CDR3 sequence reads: CSARPGLAGGLGYEQYF. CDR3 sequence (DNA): TGCAGTGCTAGACCGGGACTAGCGGGAGGGCTCGGCTACGAGCAGTACTTC.

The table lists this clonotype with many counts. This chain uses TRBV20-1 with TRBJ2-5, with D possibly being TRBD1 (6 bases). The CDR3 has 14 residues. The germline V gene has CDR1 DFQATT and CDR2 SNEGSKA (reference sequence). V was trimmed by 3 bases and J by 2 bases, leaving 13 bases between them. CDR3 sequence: CSASWTALQETQYF. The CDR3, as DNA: TGCAGTGCTAGTTGGACAGCTCTGCAAGAGACCCAGTACTTC.

This CDR3 reads CASSQVGTSKNNTF. CDR3 sequence (DNA): TGCGCCAGCAGCCAAGTAGGGACCTCAAAAAACAACACCTTC. The chain employs TRBV4-1 and TRBJ1-2, with a weak D call TRBD1 (5 bases). CDR1 and CDR2 from the germline V gene are MGHRA and YSYEKL. There are 14 residues in the CDR3. Trimming shortened V by 1 base and J by 12 bases, and 18 bases separated the two germline ends.

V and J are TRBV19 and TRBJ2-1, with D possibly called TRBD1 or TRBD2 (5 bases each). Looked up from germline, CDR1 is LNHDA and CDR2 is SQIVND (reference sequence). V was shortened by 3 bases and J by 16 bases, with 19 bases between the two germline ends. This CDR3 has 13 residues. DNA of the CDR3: TGTGCCAGTAGTATCTCGGGGCCGTGGGACCAATTCTTC. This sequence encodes CASSISGPWDQFF.

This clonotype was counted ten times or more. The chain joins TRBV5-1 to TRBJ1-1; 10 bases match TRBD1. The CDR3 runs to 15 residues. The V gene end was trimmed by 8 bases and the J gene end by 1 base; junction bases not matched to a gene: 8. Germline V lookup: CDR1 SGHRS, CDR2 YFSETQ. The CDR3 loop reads CASRGQGLPNTEAFF. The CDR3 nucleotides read TGCGCCAGTCGGGGACAGGGGTTACCGAACACTGAAGCTTTCTTT.

The CDR3 DNA reads as TGTGCCAGCAGTACTCGGACAGTCAACACTGAAGCTTTCTTT. Translated: CASSTRTVNTEAFF. The gene calls are TRBV6-5 and TRBJ1-1; the D gene is possibly TRBD1 (6 bases). Germline-derived CDR1 and CDR2 are MNHEY and SVGAGI. V shed 5 bases and J shed 2 bases, with 12 bases lying between them. The CDR3 is 14 amino acids.